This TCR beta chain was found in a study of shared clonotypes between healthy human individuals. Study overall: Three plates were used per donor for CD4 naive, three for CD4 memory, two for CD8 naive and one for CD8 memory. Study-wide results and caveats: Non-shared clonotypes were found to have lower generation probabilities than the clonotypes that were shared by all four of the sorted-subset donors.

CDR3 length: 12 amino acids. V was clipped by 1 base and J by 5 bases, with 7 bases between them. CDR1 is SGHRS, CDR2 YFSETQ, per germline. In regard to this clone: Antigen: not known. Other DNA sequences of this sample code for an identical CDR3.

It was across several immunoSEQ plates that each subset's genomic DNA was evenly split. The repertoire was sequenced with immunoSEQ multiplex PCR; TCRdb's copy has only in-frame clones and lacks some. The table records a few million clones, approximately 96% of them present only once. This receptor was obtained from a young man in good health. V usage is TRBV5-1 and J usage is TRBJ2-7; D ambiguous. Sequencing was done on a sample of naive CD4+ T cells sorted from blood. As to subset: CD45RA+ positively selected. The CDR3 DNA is TGCGCCAGCAGCTTGACTGGGCACGAGCAGTACTTC. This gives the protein CASSLTGHEQYF.